Included here is one T cell receptor beta chain sequence, with context. The data belong to a study of shared clonotypes between healthy human individuals. Assay runs were performed at deep level. Generated by immunoSEQ multiplex PCR, the TCRdb table keeps only in-frame clones and is missing some. This table has over 300,000 clones, about nine tenths appearing once. Germline lookup yields CDR1 MNHEY and CDR2 SMNVEV (reference sequence). V lost 5 bases and J 0 bases, leaving 10 bases between the germline ends. The length of the CDR3 is 14 residues. The TCR sequence derives from a man aged 18 to 35 in good health. This chain links TRBV27 with TRBJ1-2; the D is unclear. The sample consisted of memory CD8+ T cells sorted from blood. Subset: CD45RO+ cells pooled with CCR7-negative TemRA cells. The CDR3 DNA is TGTGCCAGCAGTCTCCGGGTAGCTAACTATGGCTACACCTTC. It translates to CASSLRVANYGYTF.